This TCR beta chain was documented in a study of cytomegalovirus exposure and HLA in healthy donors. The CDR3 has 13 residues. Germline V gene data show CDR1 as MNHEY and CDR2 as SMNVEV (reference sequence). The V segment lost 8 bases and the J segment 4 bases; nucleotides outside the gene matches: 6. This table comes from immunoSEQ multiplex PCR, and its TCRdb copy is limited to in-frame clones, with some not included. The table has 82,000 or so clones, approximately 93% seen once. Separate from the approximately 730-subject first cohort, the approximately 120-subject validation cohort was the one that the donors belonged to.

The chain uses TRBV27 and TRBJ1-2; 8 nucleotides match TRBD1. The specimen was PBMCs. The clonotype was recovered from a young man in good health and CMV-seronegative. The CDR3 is CASGDRSRYGYTF. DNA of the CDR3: TGTGCCAGCGGGGACAGGTCGCGCTATGGCTACACCTTC.